Listed here are 30 T cell receptor beta chains from one sample, sequenced in a study of cytomegalovirus exposure and HLA in healthy donors. Profiling relied on immunoSEQ multiplex PCR, and the TCRdb table lists in-frame clones only, not all of them. Of 95,000 to 150,000 clones listed, 89% are singletons. The sequenced sample consisted of PBMCs. Every receptor here comes from a woman younger than 35 in good health and CMV-seronegative.

This clone appeared a few times. V gene TRBV28 combines with J gene TRBJ2-1; TRBD1 is a possible D gene (5 bases). The V and J ends lost 7 bases and 6 bases respectively, with 16 bases between them. The V gene's germline CDR1 is MDHEN and CDR2 SYDVKM. The CDR3 is made up of 14 amino acids. The CDR3 protein is CASTLGPRANEQFF. DNA of the CDR3: TGTGCCAGCACTTTGGGGCCCCGTGCCAATGAGCAGTTCTTC.

The J gene is TRBJ1-2, the V gene TRBV11-2; 10 nucleotides line up with TRBD1. Germline loops: CDR1 SGHAT, CDR2 FQNNGV. The CDR3 consists of 14 residues. The V gene end was trimmed by 5 bases and the J gene end by 4 bases; junction bases not matched to a gene: 4. CDR3 residues: CASSPRTGGYGYTF. The DNA for the CDR3 is TGTGCCAGCAGCCCGAGGACAGGGGGCTATGGCTACACCTTC.

CDR3 sequence reads: CASTGQGTYNEQFF. DNA of the CDR3: TGTGCCAGCACCGGACAGGGGACCTACAATGAGCAGTTCTTC. This rearrangement joins TRBV28 to TRBJ2-1, with 9 positions matching TRBD1. The J segment lost 2 bases and the V segment lost 7 bases, leaving 3 bases of the junction unmatched. The germline V gene encodes CDR1 MDHEN and CDR2 SYDVKM. The CDR3 runs to 14 residues.

V is TRBV30 and J is TRBJ2-3, with D perhaps matching TRBD2 (6 bases). The CDR3 contains 14 residues. Germline CDR1 GTSNPN, CDR2 SVGIG (reference sequence). The V and J ends lost 0 bases and 8 bases respectively, with 15 bases between them. CDR3 sequence reads: CAWSVQQGGATQYF. The CDR3 bases are TGTGCCTGGAGTGTTCAGCAGGGAGGCGCTACGCAGTATTTT.

This clone occurred once. This chain uses TRBV7-2 with TRBJ2-7, with D tentatively TRBD2 (5 bases). Germline CDR1 and CDR2: SGHTA and FQGNSA. This CDR3 has 13 amino acids. Deletions cut 1 base from V and 5 bases from J, with 9 bases between. Here the CDR3 DNA reads TGTGCCAGCAGCTTAGTAGAGGGCGACGAGCAGTACGTC. Translated, it gives CASSLVEGDEQYV.

The J gene is TRBJ2-1, the V gene TRBV11-2; 7 nucleotides match TRBD1. Trimming took 5 bases from V and 15 from J; bases not matched to a gene: 7. Germline loops: CDR1 SGHAT, CDR2 FQNNGV. There are 11 residues in the CDR3. Here the CDR3 reads CASSTGTVPFF. CDR3 sequence (DNA): TGTGCCAGCAGCACCGGGACAGTCCCGTTCTTC.

V and J are TRBV15 and TRBJ2-7; possibly TRBD1 for D (6 bases). Germline V lookup: CDR1 LNHNV, CDR2 YYDKDF (reference sequence). This CDR3 spans 17 amino acids. The germline V and J ends were trimmed by 0 bases and 3 bases, with 18 bases remaining between them. The chain's CDR3 is CATSREQGSTRVYEQYF. The CDR3 region has the DNA TGTGCCACCAGCAGAGAACAGGGCTCAACCCGAGTCTACGAGCAGTACTTC.

This clone was counted a single time. The chain combines TRBV20-1 with TRBJ2-5, with unresolved D. V lost 6 bases to trimming and J lost 3 bases, with 5 bases between them. Germline-derived CDR1 and CDR2 are DFQATT and SNEGSKA (reference sequence). The CDR3 length is 10 residues. The CDR3 coding sequence is TGCAGTGCGCGTAAAGAGACCCAGTACTTC. This translates into CSARKETQYF.

V gene TRBV30 combines with J gene TRBJ2-3, with 11 bases aligning to TRBD2. The germline V gene encodes CDR1 GTSNPN and CDR2 SVGIG (reference sequence). Germline trimming cut 2 bases from V and 4 bases from J; bases unmatched to any gene: 8. The length of the CDR3 is 16 residues. Written as DNA, the CDR3 is TGTGCCTGGAGTCTCGGGGTAGCGGGGGGGCCAGATACGCAGTATTTT. This codes for CAWSLGVAGGPDTQYF. Together with reference TRBV30 and TRBJ2-3, the CDR3 gives the full variable domain: SQTIHQWPATLVQPVGSPLSLECTVEGTSNPNLYWYRQAAGRGLQLLFYSVGIGQISSEVPQNLSASRPQDRQFILSSKKLLLSDSGFYLCAWSLGVAGGPDTQYFGPGTRLTVL.

This chain joins TRBV23-1 and TRBJ2-3; maybe TRBD2 (7 bases). Being an ORF, TRBV23-1 has a function that is uncertain. The V and J ends lost 8 bases and 0 bases respectively, with 27 bases between them. This CDR3 contains 19 residues. CDR3 loop: CASPLGRGGIMVSTDTQYF. In nucleotides, the CDR3 is TGCGCCAGCCCCCTTGGGAGGGGGGGGATTATGGTCAGCACAGATACGCAGTATTTT.

V gene TRBV6-6 combines with J gene TRBJ2-7; TRBD2 matches 7 bases. The V gene end was trimmed by 6 bases and the J gene end by 0 bases; junction bases not matched to a gene: 5. Germline CDR1 is MNHNY and CDR2 is SVGAGI (reference sequence). The CDR3 extends over 14 amino acids. In DNA form, the CDR3 reads TGTGCCAGCAGCTGGAAGCGGGACTCCTACGAGCAGTACTTC. It is translated as CASSWKRDSYEQYF.

The rearrangement joins TRBV6-5 to TRBJ2-5; TRBD1 aligns across 7 bases. The trim removed 0 bases at V and 10 bases at J, leaving 11 bases unmatched. Germline values: CDR1 MNHEY, CDR2 SVGAGI. The CDR3 extends over 15 amino acids. This CDR3 reads CASSYSVPRGSYQYF. The CDR3 DNA sequence: TGTGCCAGCAGTTACTCAGTCCCCAGGGGGAGTTACCAGTACTTC.

The chain joins TRBV27 to TRBJ2-2, with TRBD2 matching over 9 bases. The CDR3 consists of 15 residues. With V trimmed by 8 bases and J by 7 bases, 11 bases remained unmatched. Germline V gene data show CDR1 as MNHEY and CDR2 as SMNVEV (reference sequence). CDR3 amino acids: CASRQGRGGHGELFF. In DNA form, the CDR3 reads TGTGCCAGCCGCCAGGGGCGGGGGGGCCACGGGGAGCTGTTTTTT.

The rearrangement joins TRBV6-5 to TRBJ2-5; D not resolved. The CDR3 runs 15 residues. The V and J ends lost 0 bases and 0 bases respectively, with 8 bases between them. Germline-derived CDR1 and CDR2 are MNHEY and SVGAGI. CDR3 loop: CASSYSILHQETQYF. CDR3 sequence (DNA): TGTGCCAGCAGTTACTCGATCCTACACCAAGAGACCCAGTACTTC.

The chain recombines TRBV28 with TRBJ2-2; 9 bases are shared with TRBD1. The CDR3 has 15 amino acids. Looked up from germline, CDR1 is MDHEN and CDR2 is SYDVKM. J gave up 7 bases and V 6 bases, and 9 bases lay outside the gene matches. The CDR3 region is CASSQLGQGDGELFF. In nucleotides, the CDR3 is TGTGCCAGCAGCCAATTGGGACAGGGAGACGGGGAGCTGTTTTTT.

The CDR3 nucleotides are TGTGCCAGCAGTCTACAGGGCCCTAATGAAAAACTGTTTTTT. Its translation is CASSLQGPNEKLFF. The chain is built from TRBV2 and TRBJ1-4, with a tentative D call TRBD1 (6 bases). The length of the CDR3 is 14 residues. The germline V gene has CDR1 SNHLY and CDR2 FYNNEI. V lost 5 bases and J lost 3, with 10 bases in between. Full variable domain (rest looked up from reference TRBV2 and TRBJ1-4): EPEVTQTPSHQVTQMGQEVILRCVPISNHLYFYWYRQILGQKVEFLVSFYNNEISEKSEIFDDQFSVERPDGSNFTLKIRSTKLEDSAMYFCASSLQGPNEKLFFGSGTQLSVL.

The V and J genes are TRBV4-2 and TRBJ1-2; tentative D call: TRBD1 (6 bases). This CDR3 has 16 amino acids. Germline values: CDR1 LGHNA, CDR2 YNFKEQ. The ends were cut back, 4 bases at V and 4 bases at J, with 19 bases in the middle. CDR3 residues: CASSPLVGAEGYGYTF. The CDR3 DNA is TGTGCCAGCAGCCCTCTGGTGGGGGCGGAAGGCTATGGCTACACCTTC.

The V call is TRBV27, the J call TRBJ2-5; tentative D call: TRBD1 (5 bases). The CDR3 is 13 residues long. Germline lookup yields CDR1 MNHEY and CDR2 SMNVEV (reference sequence). Trimming cost V 5 bases and J 1 base, with 8 bases left between them. CDR3 region: CASSPGFQETQYF. DNA for the CDR3: TGTGCCAGCAGTCCAGGGTTCCAAGAGACCCAGTACTTC.

The chain recombines TRBV5-5 with TRBJ1-2, with D possibly matching TRBD1 (5 bases). CDR3 length: 16 residues. Germline CDR1 is SGHKS and CDR2 is YYEKEE (reference sequence). Trimming shortened V by 3 bases and J by 6 bases, and 21 bases separated the two germline ends. CDR3 sequence: CASSWSRGNLGHGYTF. CDR3 DNA sequence: TGTGCCAGCAGCTGGAGTAGGGGAAACCTAGGACATGGCTACACCTTC.

In its sample, this clone was seen once. The V gene is TRBV5-1, the J gene TRBJ2-5, with TRBD2 matching over 7 bases. The germline CDR1 and CDR2 sequences are SGHRS and YFSETQ. J lost 5 bases, V lost 2 bases, and 6 bases had no gene match. This CDR3 is built from 14 residues. The CDR3 nucleotides read TGCGCCAGCAGCTTATCTGACGGGGGGGAGACCCAGTACTTC. Translated, it gives CASSLSDGGETQYF.

About this clone: The junction differs from germline at one of its ends, possibly a read error. The chain recombines TRBV27 with TRBJ1-1; 7 positions agree with TRBD1. This CDR3 has 15 residues. Germline CDR1 reads MNHEY; CDR2 reads SMNVEV (reference sequence). Written as DNA, the CDR3 is TGTGCCAGCAGTAGATCCTACAGGGGCCCCGAAGTCCGGATCTTT. Residues: CASSRSYRGPEVRIF.

This clone was detected only once. The rearrangement joins TRBV2 to TRBJ2-3, with 8 bases identical to TRBD1. V dropped 5 bases and J dropped 1; count of bases not matched to a gene: 5. The CDR3 spans 15 residues. The germline V gene encodes CDR1 SNHLY and CDR2 FYNNEI. CDR3 loop: CASSLDRGGTDTQYF. CDR3 DNA: TGTGCCAGCAGTCTAGACAGGGGTGGCACAGATACGCAGTATTTT.

The rearrangement links TRBV5-1 to TRBJ1-1; D ambiguous. Germline V CDR1 and CDR2: SGHRS, YFSETQ. The CDR3 totals 13 residues. Trimming stripped 0 bases from V and 6 bases from J, with 9 bases between. The CDR3, as DNA: TGCGCCAGCAGCTTGGCTGGGAGTCCTGAAGCTTTCTTT. Translated: CASSLAGSPEAFF.

The genes are TRBV6-5 and TRBJ2-5, with 9 positions matching TRBD1. Unmatched junction bases numbered 8, after V lost 4 bases and J lost 2 bases. The CDR3 sequence is 16 residues long. The V gene's germline CDR1 is MNHEY and CDR2 SVGAGI. The DNA for the CDR3 is TGTGCCAGCAGTTTGCCCTTGGGACAGGGACAAGAGACCCAGTACTTC. It is translated as CASSLPLGQGQETQYF.

The V gene is TRBV6-5, the J gene TRBJ2-1, with 11 bases identical to TRBD1. V was pared by 0 bases and J by 6 bases, with 4 bases of the junction left unmatched. Germline lookup yields CDR1 MNHEY and CDR2 SVGAGI. The length of the CDR3 is 16 residues. The CDR3 DNA sequence: TGTGCCAGCAGTTACTCGGAGGGGACAGGGGGCAATGAGCAGTTCTTC. It specifies CASSYSEGTGGNEQFF.

The V and J genes are TRBV6-1 and TRBJ1-5; no reliable D call. V shed 4 bases and J shed 8 bases, with 12 bases lying between them. The germline gives CDR1 MNHNS, CDR2 SASEGT. The CDR3 has 13 amino acids. The CDR3 sequence is CASSATGRKPQHF. The CDR3 nucleotides read TGTGCCAGCAGTGCAACTGGGAGGAAGCCCCAGCATTTT.

This chain links TRBV28 with TRBJ2-1; no clear D. Germline V gives CDR1 MDHEN, CDR2 SYDVKM. The CDR3 sequence is 12 residues long. V was shortened by 5 bases and J by 5 bases, with 7 bases between the two germline ends. CDR3 in amino acids: CASSPGHNEQFF. Here the CDR3 DNA reads TGTGCCAGCAGTCCTGGGCACAATGAGCAGTTCTTC.

This rearrangement joins TRBV6-5 to TRBJ1-4; D is perhaps TRBD1 (6 bases). The CDR3 runs to 15 residues. CDR1 is MNHEY, CDR2 SVGAGI, per germline. V was pared by 6 bases and J by 3 bases, with 14 bases between. As DNA, the CDR3 is TGTGCCAGCAGGCGGGGGGGGCCTGCTAATGAAAAACTGTTTTTT. This encodes CASRRGGPANEKLFF.

The CDR3 region is CASSLTPGNTEAFF. CDR3 nucleotide sequence: TGTGCCAGCAGCTTAACCCCAGGGAACACTGAAGCTTTCTTT. The rearrangement uses TRBV7-9 and TRBJ1-1; D is unclear. Per the germline V gene, CDR1 is SEHNR and CDR2 is FQNEAQ (reference sequence). The ends were cut back, 2 bases at V and 1 base at J, with 8 bases in the middle. The CDR3 is made up of 14 amino acids. The complete variable domain, with remaining parts taken from reference TRBV7-9 and TRBJ1-1, reads DTGVSQNPRHKITKRGQNVTFRCDPISEHNRLYWYRQTLGQGPEFLTYFQNEAQLEKSRLLSDRFSAERPKGSFSTLEIQRTEQGDSAMYLCASSLTPGNTEAFFGQGTRLTVV.

The chain is built from TRBV6-5 and TRBJ2-5; D may be TRBD2 (5 bases). The germline V gene encodes CDR1 MNHEY and CDR2 SVGAGI. Trimming took 6 bases from V and 5 from J, leaving 16 bases between them. This CDR3 region has 14 residues. CDR3 loop: CASRRRPSGETQYF. CDR3 coding DNA: TGTGCCAGCAGGCGGAGACCGTCGGGGGAGACCCAGTACTTC.